The T cell receptor beta chain described here comes from a study of T cell changes during pregnancy in multiple sclerosis. There are 13 residues in the CDR3. Between the trimmed V and J ends, which lost 6 bases and 5 bases, there was a span of 10 bases. The germline gives CDR1 ENHRY, CDR2 SYGVKD. Some clones are missing from TCRdb's copy, which holds only in-frame ones; the method was immunoSEQ multiplex PCR. The repertoire holds approximately 25,000 clones, with about nine tenths as singletons. J is TRBJ2-2 and V is TRBV10-3; possible D gene TRBD2, 5 bases. This material consisted of CD8+ T cells from peripheral blood mononuclear cells, taken in the second trimester of pregnancy. The TCR comes from a female donor with multiple sclerosis, enrolled in a pregnancy study. This CDR3 reads CAIRASGTGELFF. The CDR3 bases are TGTGCCATCAGGGCCTCGGGAACCGGGGAGCTGTTTTTT.